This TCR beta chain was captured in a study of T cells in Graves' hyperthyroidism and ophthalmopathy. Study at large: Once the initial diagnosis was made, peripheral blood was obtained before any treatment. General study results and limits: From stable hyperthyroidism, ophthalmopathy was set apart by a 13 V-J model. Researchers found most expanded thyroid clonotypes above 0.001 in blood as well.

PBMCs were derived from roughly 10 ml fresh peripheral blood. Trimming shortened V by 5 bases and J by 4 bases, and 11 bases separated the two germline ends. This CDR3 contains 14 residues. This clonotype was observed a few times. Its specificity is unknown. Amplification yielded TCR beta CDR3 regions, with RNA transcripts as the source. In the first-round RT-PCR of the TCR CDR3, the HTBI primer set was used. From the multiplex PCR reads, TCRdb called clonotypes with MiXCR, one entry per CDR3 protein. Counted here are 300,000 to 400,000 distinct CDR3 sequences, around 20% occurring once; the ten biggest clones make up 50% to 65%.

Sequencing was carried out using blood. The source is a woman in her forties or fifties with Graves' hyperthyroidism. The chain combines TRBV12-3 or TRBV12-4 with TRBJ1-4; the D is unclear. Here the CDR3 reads CASSKRTSNEKLFF. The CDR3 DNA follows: TGTGCCAGCAGTAAGAGGACGAGTAATGAAAAACTGTTTTTT.